Below are 31 T cell receptor beta chains sequenced from a single sample in a study of T-cell memory formation after mild COVID-19. A single record per CDR3 protein comes from TCRdb applying MiXCR to the 5' RACE reads. Of approximately 580,000 distinct CDR3 sequences detected, about 20% appear once; the ten largest clones hold roughly an eighth. Material: PBMCs or a T cell subset sorted from them (not recorded which). The receptor set was obtained from an adult woman who had mild COVID-19 (a few samples of this study predate the infection). Cell type and time point are not known.

The chain employs TRBV29-1 and TRBJ1-3, with 8 positions matching TRBD1. The CDR3 spans 14 residues. The V gene's germline CDR1 is SQVTM and CDR2 ANQGSEA. The V gene end was trimmed by 5 bases and the J gene end by 2 bases; junction bases not matched to a gene: 5. The CDR3 loop reads CSVQIQGAGNTIYF. CDR3 nucleotides: TGCAGCGTTCAAATACAGGGGGCTGGAAACACCATATATTTT.

This clonotype was seen more than once but under ten times. The rearrangement links TRBV4-1 to TRBJ1-1; TRBD1 is a possible D gene (6 bases). The CDR3 consists of 15 residues. The germline V and J ends were trimmed by 1 base and 7 bases, with 16 bases remaining between them. CDR1 is MGHRA, CDR2 YSYEKL, per germline. CDR3 sequence reads: CASSQAEARGHEAFF. Written as DNA, the CDR3 is TGCGCCAGCAGCCAAGCGGAGGCCAGGGGCCATGAAGCTTTCTTT.

The chain couples TRBV20-1 to TRBJ2-5; D call uncertain. The V and J ends lost 6 bases and 6 bases respectively, with 17 bases between them. The germline CDR1 and CDR2 sequences are DFQATT and SNEGSKA (reference sequence). There are 13 residues in the CDR3. The CDR3 region has the DNA TGCAGTGCCCCGACACCTTCCGAGAAGACCCAGTACTTC. Its protein is CSAPTPSEKTQYF.

At least ten counts were recorded for this clonotype. This chain uses TRBV12-3 or TRBV12-4 with TRBJ2-1, with D possibly being TRBD2 (6 bases). Trimming left V 4 bases short and J 5 bases short, with 15 bases between. The CDR3 is 15 amino acids. The CDR3 reads CASSSLRAGNNEQFF. CDR3 sequence (DNA): TGTGCCAGCAGTTCCCTCAGGGCGGGAAACAATGAGCAGTTCTTC.

In its sample, this clonotype was seen a few times. The CDR3 DNA is TGTGCCAGCAGTTTATTTCCGGCCTACGAGCAGTACTTC. This translates into CASSLFPAYEQYF. The chain links TRBV12-3 or TRBV12-4 to TRBJ2-7; D unclear. Trimming removed 2 bases from V and 2 bases from J, with 7 bases in between. The CDR3 is made up of 13 amino acids.

The genes are TRBV6-2 or TRBV6-3 and TRBJ1-5, with D hard to call. Trimming removed 0 bases at V and 6 bases at J, with 9 bases between. Germline lookup yields CDR1 MNHEY and CDR2 SVGEGT. The CDR3 is made up of 14 amino acids. The CDR3 DNA is TGTGCCAGCAGTTACTCGAGAATAGGTCAGCCCCAGCATTTT. Protein sequence: CASSYSRIGQPQHF.

The table lists this clonotype with many counts. The chain has TRBV11-2 and TRBJ1-2; D not certain. V dropped 6 bases and J dropped 4 bases, with 18 bases sitting between them. Germline V lookup: CDR1 SGHAT, CDR2 FQNNGV. The CDR3 contains 15 residues. CDR3 sequence: CASSHRVYGPYGYTF. CDR3 DNA: TGTGCCAGCAGTCATAGGGTATACGGTCCCTATGGCTACACCTTC.

This clonotype was picked up many times. The junction and the germline gene differ at one end; a read error may be behind it. V usage is TRBV20-1 and J usage is TRBJ2-3, with TRBD2 identical over 8 bases. The CDR3 has 12 amino acids. Germline CDR1 is DFQATT and CDR2 is SNEGSKA (reference sequence). The CDR3 nucleotides read TGCAGTACTAGCGGAGGCACAGATACGCAGTATTTT. Translating gives CSTSGGTDTQYF.

The chain combines TRBV7-2 with TRBJ1-5; 7 bases match TRBD1. The V gene end was trimmed by 0 bases and the J gene end by 6 bases; junction bases not matched to a gene: 5. Looked up from germline, CDR1 is SGHTA and CDR2 is FQGNSA. CDR3 length equals 15 residues. CDR3 nucleotide sequence: TGTGCCAGCAGCTTAGCGATGGGGACAGCTCAGCCCCAGCATTTT. Protein sequence: CASSLAMGTAQPQHF.

This clonotype was seen ten or more times. The gene calls are TRBV11-3 and TRBJ2-2, with a weak D call TRBD1 (5 bases). CDR1 and CDR2 from the germline V gene are SGHNT and YENEEA. V dropped 8 bases and J dropped 2 bases, with 12 bases sitting between them. This CDR3 has 14 amino acids. The CDR3 DNA is TGTGCCAGCGACCTCAGGGCTAACACCGGGGAGCTGTTTTTT. Residues: CASDLRANTGELFF.

CDR3 coding DNA: TGTGCCAGCAGCCCCCGGGCCTCCGTCCCTTCTGGGGCCAACGTCCTGACTTTC. Translated: CASSPRASVPSGANVLTF. The chain joins TRBV3-1 to TRBJ2-6; no clear D. The germline gives CDR1 LGHDT, CDR2 YNNKEL (reference sequence). The CDR3 spans 18 residues. Trimming cost V 4 bases and J 1 base, with 17 bases left between them.

This chain connects TRBV7-9 to TRBJ2-2; D uncertain. The CDR3 sequence is 13 residues long. V was clipped by 7 bases and J by 8 bases, with 14 bases between them. CDR1 is SEHNR and CDR2 is FQNEAQ in the germline V gene (reference sequence). The CDR3 coding sequence is TGTGCCAGCACCCCCGTCGTGACTGGGGAGCTGTTTTTT. Its protein product is CASTPVVTGELFF.

This clonotype has only a few counts. The genes are TRBV5-8 and TRBJ2-1; D not certain. CDR1 and CDR2 from the germline V gene are SGHTS and YDEGEE. Between the trimmed V and J ends, which lost 2 bases and 12 bases, there was a span of 15 bases. The CDR3 length is 13 residues. CDR3 nucleotide sequence: TGTGCCAGCAGCTTTAACTTACAGACGGGGCAGTTCTTC. Translation: CASSFNLQTGQFF. Combining the CDR3 with reference TRBV5-8 and TRBJ2-1 gives the whole variable domain EAGVTQSPTHLIKTRGQQATLRCSPISGHTSVYWYQQALGLGLQFLLWYDEGEERNRGNFPPRFSGRQFPNYSSELNVNALELEDSALYLCASSFNLQTGQFFGPGTRLTVL.

This chain links TRBV2 with TRBJ1-6; D uncertain. Between the trimmed V and J ends, which lost 2 bases and 0 bases, there was a span of 8 bases. This CDR3 is 16 amino acids long. The germline V gene has CDR1 SNHLY and CDR2 FYNNEI. CDR3 sequence (DNA): TGTGCCAGCAGTGAAACATCCAGCTCCTATAATTCACCCCTCCACTTT. Residues: CASSETSSSYNSPLHF. Full variable domain (outside the CDR3, taken from reference TRBV2 and TRBJ1-6): EPEVTQTPSHQVTQMGQEVILRCVPISNHLYFYWYRQILGQKVEFLVSFYNNEISEKSEIFDDQFSVERPDGSNFTLKIRSTKLEDSAMYFCASSETSSSYNSPLHFGNGTRLTVT.

The rearrangement links TRBV5-4 to TRBJ2-2; 11 bases align to TRBD1. The CDR3 extends over 14 amino acids. Germline V gene data show CDR1 as SGHNT and CDR2 as YYREEE (reference sequence). J lost 8 bases, V lost 5 bases, and 5 bases had no gene match. CDR3: CASSSGTGGGELFF. The CDR3 bases are TGTGCCAGCAGTTCCGGGACAGGGGGTGGGGAGCTGTTTTTT.

This clonotype was counted ten times or more. The rearrangement links TRBV11-2 to TRBJ2-2; D call uncertain. Germline CDR1 and CDR2: SGHAT and FQNNGV. The V and J ends lost 1 base and 5 bases respectively, with 8 bases between them. The CDR3 totals 14 residues. For the CDR3, the DNA is TGTGCCAGCAGCTTAGGTCGGCATACCGGGGAGCTGTTTTTT. Translated: CASSLGRHTGELFF. Full variable domain (rest looked up from reference TRBV11-2 and TRBJ2-2): EAGVAQSPRYKIIEKRQSVAFWCNPISGHATLYWYQQILGQGPKLLIQFQNNGVVDDSQLPKDRFSAERLKGVDSTLKIQPAKLEDSAVYLCASSLGRHTGELFFGEGSRLTVL.

This clonotype was seen more than once but under ten times. The V and J genes are TRBV5-1 and TRBJ2-2; D may be TRBD2 (7 bases). Germline CDR1 and CDR2: SGHRS and YFSETQ. This CDR3 spans 16 amino acids. V shed 4 bases and J shed 3 bases, with 16 bases lying between them. The CDR3 region is CASSPSGGEDTGELFF. The CDR3 bases are TGCGCCAGCAGCCCTTCGGGGGGCGAAGACACCGGGGAGCTGTTTTTT.

This clonotype occurred once. The chain has TRBV16 and TRBJ1-5; no clear D gene. The CDR3 sequence is 12 residues long. The V and J ends lost 4 bases and 8 bases respectively, with 9 bases between them. CDR1 is KGHSY and CDR2 is FQNENV in the germline V gene. The CDR3 reads CASSLTQEPQHF. CDR3 nucleotides: TGTGCCAGCAGCCTAACTCAAGAGCCCCAGCATTTT.

V gene TRBV7-8 combines with J gene TRBJ1-1; possibly TRBD1 for D (5 bases). Trimming took 5 bases from V and 3 from J, leaving 19 bases between them. Germline V gene data show CDR1 as SGHVS and CDR2 as FQNEAQ. The CDR3 contains 16 residues. This CDR3 reads CASSLLMGGGYTEAFF. CDR3 sequence (DNA): TGTGCCAGCAGCCTCCTCATGGGGGGTGGGTACACTGAAGCTTTCTTT.

The table lists this clonotype with a few counts. CDR3 in DNA: TGTGCCATCAGAGAGGACAGGGGTGGCAATCAGCCCCAGCATTTT. It specifies CAIREDRGGNQPQHF. J is TRBJ1-5 and V is TRBV10-3, with TRBD1 identical over 9 bases. Trimming cost V 6 bases and J 2 bases; bases outside gene matches: 5. This CDR3 is 15 amino acids long. Germline V gene sequence: CDR1 ENHRY, CDR2 SYGVKD.

V gene TRBV24-1 combines with J gene TRBJ2-2, with 9 bases matching TRBD1. Germline V gene sequence: CDR1 KGHDR, CDR2 SFDVKD. The V gene end was trimmed by 2 bases and the J gene end by 4 bases; junction bases not matched to a gene: 16. CDR3 length: 20 amino acids. The CDR3 sequence is CATSDSYSYTGGSFTGELFF. In DNA, the CDR3 is TGTGCCACCAGTGATTCATACTCCTATACAGGGGGCTCTTTCACCGGGGAGCTGTTTTTT.

This chain links TRBV9 with TRBJ2-2, with TRBD2 identical over 13 bases. Germline V gene sequence: CDR1 SGDLS, CDR2 YYNGEE. The CDR3 has 19 residues. Trimming took 0 bases from V and 3 from J; bases not matched to a gene: 8. The CDR3 DNA follows: TGTGCCAGCAGCGTAGGGAGGACTAGCGGGGGCCTGGACACCGGGGAGCTGTTTTTT. Translated, it gives CASSVGRTSGGLDTGELFF.

This clonotype was found a few times. The rearrangement joins TRBV5-6 to TRBJ2-1; 9 bases align to TRBD2. J gave up 0 bases and V 0 bases, and 4 bases lay outside the gene matches. The CDR3 consists of 17 residues. Looked up from germline, CDR1 is SGHDT and CDR2 is YYEEEE. The CDR3 sequence is CASSLGAGGLSYNEQFF. CDR3 DNA: TGTGCCAGCAGCTTGGGAGCGGGAGGACTCTCCTACAATGAGCAGTTCTTC. Full variable domain (remainder filled in from reference TRBV5-6 and TRBJ2-1): DAGVTQSPTHLIKTRGQQVTLRCSPKSGHDTVSWYQQALGQGPQFIFQYYEEEERQRGNFPDRFSGHQFPNYSSELNVNALLLGDSALYLCASSLGAGGLSYNEQFFGPGTRLTVL.

This clonotype appeared a few times. The chain uses TRBV4-1 and TRBJ2-7; 10 nucleotides line up with TRBD1. With V trimmed by 7 bases and J by 2 bases, 8 bases remained unmatched. Germline CDR1 is MGHRA and CDR2 is YSYEKL. This CDR3 has 15 residues. CDR3 sequence: CASTETGTGAYEQYF. The CDR3 region has the DNA TGCGCCAGCACCGAGACCGGGACAGGGGCCTACGAGCAGTACTTC.

The genes are TRBV9 and TRBJ2-1; D is tentatively TRBD1 or TRBD2 (5 bases each). The CDR3 length is 14 residues. The germline gives CDR1 SGDLS, CDR2 YYNGEE. Trimming stripped 0 bases from V and 9 bases from J, with 13 bases between. CDR3 protein: CASSVGAGTSEQFF. Written as DNA, the CDR3 is TGTGCCAGCAGCGTAGGGGCCGGGACCTCTGAGCAGTTCTTC.

This clonotype was detected a few times. J is TRBJ2-3 and V is TRBV7-6; no reliable D call. CDR1 and CDR2 (germline): SGHVS, FNYEAQ. Deletions cut 0 bases from V and 2 bases from J, with 9 bases between. The CDR3 totals 15 residues. The CDR3 reads CASSLAPSHTDTQYF. DNA of the CDR3: TGTGCCAGCAGCTTAGCGCCTAGTCACACAGATACGCAGTATTTT.

The rearrangement uses TRBV6-2 or TRBV6-3 and TRBJ1-1; D perhaps matches TRBD1 (5 bases). The CDR3 extends over 15 amino acids. V was cut by 6 bases and J by 10 bases, with 24 bases left in between. CDR1 is MNHEY, CDR2 SVGEGT, per germline. CDR3 in DNA: TGTGCCAGCAGCATCCGGGACGGCCTCCCCCGGGGAGCTTTCTTT. This sequence encodes CASSIRDGLPRGAFF.

The genes are TRBV20-1 and TRBJ2-7; possibly TRBD1 or TRBD2 for D (5 bases each). CDR1 is DFQATT, CDR2 SNEGSKA, per germline (reference sequence). CDR3 size: 14 residues. The V gene lost 4 bases and the J gene lost 2 bases, with 15 bases spanning the gap. DNA for the CDR3: TGCAGTGCTATTGAGGGGACGGGCCCCTACGAGCAGTACTTC. It yields the protein CSAIEGTGPYEQYF.

This clonotype occurred a few times. The rearrangement links TRBV11-2 to TRBJ2-2; no reliable D call. The CDR3 contains 14 residues. Trimming removed 4 bases from V and 8 bases from J, with 14 bases in between. CDR1 SGHAT and CDR2 FQNNGV come from the germline V gene. The DNA for the CDR3 is TGTGCCAGCAGCTCGTCACGAACAATGGGGGAGCTGTTTTTT. Translation gives CASSSSRTMGELFF.

This clonotype has a handful of counts. The V call is TRBV5-4, the J call TRBJ2-3; 8 nucleotides agree with TRBD2. CDR3 size: 15 residues. The germline V gene encodes CDR1 SGHNT and CDR2 YYREEE (reference sequence). V shed 4 bases and J 9 bases; nucleotides not matched to a gene: 13. Here the CDR3 reads CASSDGGAAGETQYF. In nucleotides, the CDR3 is TGTGCCAGCAGCGACGGGGGGGCCGCAGGGGAGACGCAGTATTTT.

This clonotype has only a few counts. The CDR3 coding sequence is TGTGCCAGCAGCTTCTGGGGACTGGAGCCCCAGCATTTT. It encodes CASSFWGLEPQHF. The chain combines TRBV5-6 with TRBJ1-5, with D possibly TRBD1 on 5 matching bases. The V end lost 2 bases, the J end lost 8 bases, and 11 bases lay between the germline ends. This CDR3 comprises 13 residues. Per the germline V gene, CDR1 is SGHDT and CDR2 is YYEEEE.